This paragraph covers one T cell receptor (beta chain) sequence. This entry is derived from a study of cytomegalovirus exposure and HLA in healthy donors. Primers included in the PCR were 60 Vbeta and 13 Jbeta primers. TCRdb's copy holds only in-frame clones and misses some; the assay was immunoSEQ multiplex PCR. The table has over 150,000 clones, roughly 78% seen once; the top ten hold about 2.2%. Germline assignment: CDR1 MNHNY and CDR2 SVGAGI (reference sequence). There are 16 residues in the CDR3. V was clipped by 2 bases and J by 3 bases; unmatched bases: 2. Sequencing was done on a sample of PBMCs. The chain couples TRBV6-6 to TRBJ2-2; TRBD1 aligns across 11 bases. The receptor's source is a man in his forties in good health and CMV-seronegative. DNA of the CDR3: TGTGCCAGCAGTTACAGGACAGGGGGCTACACCGGGGAGCTGTTTTTT. As protein: CASSYRTGGYTGELFF.